This T cell receptor (beta chain) was sequenced during a study of T-cell memory formation after mild COVID-19. Deletions cut 2 bases from V and 0 bases from J, with 8 bases between. The CDR3 runs to 15 residues. Per the germline V gene, CDR1 is SGHTA and CDR2 is FQGNSA. TCRdb re-called the 5' RACE reads with MiXCR, one entry per CDR3 protein. The table lists 500,000 to 550,000 distinct CDR3 sequences, just over 20% of them singletons, with under 15% in the top ten. The chain links TRBV7-2 to TRBJ1-3; no firm D call. The sample consisted of PBMCs or a T cell subset sorted from them (not recorded which). The source of this sequence is an adult woman who had mild COVID-19 (a few samples of this study predate the infection). Cell type and time point are not known. CDR3 sequence (DNA): TGTGCCAGCAGCTTAATGACGTACTCTGGAAACACCATATATTTT. It translates to CASSLMTYSGNTIYF.